Below are 9 T cell receptor beta chains sequenced from a single sample in a study of cytomegalovirus exposure and HLA in healthy donors. Sequenced by immunoSEQ multiplex PCR; TCRdb stores in-frame clones only, minus some. The data contain some 140,000 clones, approximately 86% of them singletons. The sample comprised PBMCs. All receptors derive from a man in his late teens or twenties in good health and CMV-seropositive.

The rearrangement joins TRBV4-3 to TRBJ2-7, with TRBD2 matching 7 bases. Per the germline V gene, CDR1 is LGHNA and CDR2 is YSLEER. V lost 0 bases to trimming and J lost 2 bases; unmatched junction nucleotides: 4. CDR3 length: 15 residues. This CDR3 reads CASSQEASGPYEQYF. The CDR3 DNA is TGCGCCAGCAGCCAAGAGGCTAGCGGTCCCTACGAGCAGTACTTC.

This chain links TRBV5-6 with TRBJ2-5; D remains unclear. This CDR3 has 15 residues. Trimming left V 7 bases short and J 0 bases short, with 16 bases between. Germline V CDR1 and CDR2: SGHDT, YYEEEE. This CDR3 is CASGIERGYQETQYF. DNA of the CDR3: TGTGCCAGCGGAATAGAGCGCGGATACCAAGAGACCCAGTACTTC.

The chain carries TRBV7-2 and TRBJ2-5, with 11 bases lining up with TRBD2. Germline CDR1 and CDR2: SGHTA and FQGNSA. The CDR3 has 16 amino acids. Losses at the gene ends were 4 bases for V and 5 bases for J; bases not matched to a gene: 9. The CDR3 is CASSSARLAGRETQYF. As DNA, the CDR3 is TGTGCCAGCAGCTCTGCTCGACTAGCGGGGAGGGAGACCCAGTACTTC.

V is TRBV5-1 and J is TRBJ1-2; 10 nucleotides agree with TRBD1. The CDR3 contains 16 residues. Germline CDR1 and CDR2: SGHRS and YFSETQ. V lost 3 bases to trimming and J lost 2 bases; unmatched junction nucleotides: 7. In DNA form, the CDR3 reads TGCGCCAGCAGCTGGGGGGACAGGGGCGCGAACTATGGCTACACCTTC. It specifies CASSWGDRGANYGYTF. Based on the CDR3 plus reference TRBV5-1 and TRBJ1-2, the full variable domain is KAGVTQTPRYLIKTRGQQVTLSCSPISGHRSVSWYQQTPGQGLQFLFEYFSETQRNKGNFPGRFSGRQFSNSRSEMNVSTLELGDSALYLCASSWGDRGANYGYTFGSGTRLTVV.

The rearrangement joins TRBV5-1 to TRBJ2-3; 7 bases align to TRBD2. The V segment lost 6 bases and the J segment 2 bases; nucleotides outside the gene matches: 9. Germline-derived CDR1 and CDR2 are SGHRS and YFSETQ. The CDR3 runs to 15 residues. The CDR3 reads CASTKRGGDTDTQYF. The CDR3 DNA reads TGCGCCAGCACCAAAAGGGGAGGGGACACAGATACGCAGTATTTT.

The chain has TRBV13 and TRBJ2-4; 10 bases align to TRBD2. V trimming: 5 bases; J trimming: 4 bases; junction bases outside the gene matches: 5. Germline values: CDR1 PRHDT, CDR2 FYEKMQ (reference sequence). CDR3 length: 15 residues. CDR3 protein: CASSPGLAAKNIQYF. CDR3 nucleotides: TGTGCCAGCAGCCCAGGACTAGCGGCAAAAAACATTCAGTACTTC.

The chain carries TRBV15 and TRBJ2-7; 8 nucleotides align to TRBD1. Unmatched junction bases numbered 4, after V lost 1 base and J lost 5 bases. CDR3 length: 14 amino acids. CDR1 and CDR2 from the germline V gene are LNHNV and YYDKDF (reference sequence). The CDR3 DNA reads as TGTGCCACCAGCAGAGGGACAGGGTGGGACGAGCAGTACTTC. Its translation: CATSRGTGWDEQYF.

As to this clone: The identical CDR3 is also encoded by other nucleotide sequences in the sample. J is TRBJ2-7 and V is TRBV6-5; 7 bases line up with TRBD1. Losses at the gene ends were 3 bases for V and 7 bases for J; bases not matched to a gene: 6. Germline V gene data show CDR1 as MNHEY and CDR2 as SVGAGI. The CDR3 covers 13 residues. Written as DNA, the CDR3 is TGTGCCAGCAGTTATTCGGGCAGGGGGGAGCAGTACTTC. It codes for CASSYSGRGEQYF.

At least ten counts were recorded for this clone. The CDR3 protein is CASSLLPQGLATGELFF. CDR3 nucleotide sequence: TGTGCCAGCAGTTTATTGCCCCAAGGACTAGCCACCGGGGAGCTGTTTTTT. The V gene is TRBV27, the J gene TRBJ2-2, with 8 positions matching TRBD2. The CDR3 is 17 residues long. With 1 base clipped from V and 4 bases from J, the junction kept 8 bases outside the gene matches. Germline lookup yields CDR1 MNHEY and CDR2 SMNVEV (reference sequence).